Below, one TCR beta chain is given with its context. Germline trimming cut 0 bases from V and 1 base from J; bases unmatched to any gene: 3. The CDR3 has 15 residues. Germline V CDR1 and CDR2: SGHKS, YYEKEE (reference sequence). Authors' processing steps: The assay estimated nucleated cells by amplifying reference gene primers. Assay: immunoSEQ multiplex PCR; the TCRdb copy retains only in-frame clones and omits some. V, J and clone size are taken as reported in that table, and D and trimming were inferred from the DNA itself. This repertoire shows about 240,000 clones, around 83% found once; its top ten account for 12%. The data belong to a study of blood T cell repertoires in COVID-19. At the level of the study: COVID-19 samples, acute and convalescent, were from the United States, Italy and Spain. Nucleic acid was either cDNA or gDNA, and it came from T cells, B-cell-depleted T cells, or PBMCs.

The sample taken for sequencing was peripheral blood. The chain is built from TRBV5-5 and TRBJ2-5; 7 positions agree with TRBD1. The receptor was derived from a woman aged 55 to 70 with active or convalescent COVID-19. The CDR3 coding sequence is TGTGCCAGCAGCTTGGGGGGGACAGCCCAAGAGACCCAGTACTTC. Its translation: CASSLGGTAQETQYF.